What follows are 8 T cell receptor beta chains derived from one specimen sequenced in a study of OX40 agonist ivuxolimab in advanced cancers. Some clones are missing from TCRdb's copy, which holds only in-frame ones; the method was immunoSEQ multiplex PCR. The table records roughly 43,000 clones, 70% to 85% of them present only once. The source was CD4+ or CD8+ T cells sorted from blood, collected in a trial of the OX40 agonist ivuxolimab. The receptors come from an adult with an advanced solid tumor such as melanoma, head and neck, liver or kidney cancer.

The J gene is TRBJ1-3, the V gene TRBV6-1, with no clear D. This CDR3 is 12 amino acids long. Germline loops: CDR1 MNHNS, CDR2 SASEGT. The germline V and J ends were trimmed by 2 bases and 1 base, with 0 bases remaining between them. The CDR3 DNA follows: TGTGCCAGCAGTGAATCTGGAAACACCATATATTTT. Amino acids: CASSESGNTIYF.

This clone was detected only a few times. This chain connects TRBV20-1 to TRBJ1-1, with D unresolved. The germline V gene has CDR1 DFQATT and CDR2 SNEGSKA (reference sequence). Between the trimmed V and J ends, which lost 3 bases and 3 bases, there was a span of 5 bases. This CDR3 spans 11 amino acids. The CDR3 DNA is TGCAGTGCTAGGGTCTACACTGAAGCTTTCTTT. Amino acids: CSARVYTEAFF.

The chain has TRBV19 and TRBJ2-1; D may be TRBD2 (6 bases). Trimming took off 7 bases at V and 0 bases at J, with 16 bases between the two ends. Per germline, CDR1 LNHDA and CDR2 SQIVND (reference sequence). The CDR3 contains 16 residues. The CDR3 loop is CASTVGGASSYNEQFF. CDR3 sequence (DNA): TGTGCCAGTACCGTGGGGGGAGCTTCCTCCTACAATGAGCAGTTCTTC.

The chain carries TRBV5-4 and TRBJ2-5; possibly TRBD1 or TRBD2 for D (6 bases each). Deletions cut 7 bases from V and 2 bases from J, with 12 bases between. Germline CDR1 is SGHNT and CDR2 is YYREEE (reference sequence). This CDR3 region has 13 residues. In DNA, the CDR3 is TGTGCCAGCGAAAGGAGGGGGCAAGAGACCCAGTACTTC. Translated: CASERRGQETQYF. Full variable domain (rest looked up from reference TRBV5-4 and TRBJ2-5): ETGVTQSPTHLIKTRGQQVTLRCSSQSGHNTVSWYQQALGQGPQFIFQYYREEENGRGNFPPRFSGLQFPNYSSELNVNALELDDSALYLCASERRGQETQYFGPGTRLLVL.

The V and J genes are TRBV11-3 and TRBJ2-3; 9 bases are a match to TRBD2. Trimming at V came to 5 bases and at J to 3 bases, leaving 6 bases not matched to a gene. Germline CDR1 and CDR2: SGHNT and YENEEA. The CDR3 sequence is 15 residues long. CDR3 nucleotides: TGTGCCAGCAGCGTTAGCGGGGGTTCGACAGATACGCAGTATTTT. It specifies CASSVSGGSTDTQYF. Drawing the rest from reference TRBV11-3 and TRBJ2-3, the complete variable domain is EAGVVQSPRYKIIEKKQPVAFWCNPISGHNTLYWYLQNLGQGPELLIRYENEEAVDDSQLPKDRFSAERLKGVDSTLKIQPAELGDSAVYLCASSVSGGSTDTQYFGPGTRLTVL.

V and J are TRBV19 and TRBJ2-2; 11 nucleotides agree with TRBD1. The CDR3 spans 17 residues. J was trimmed by 7 bases and V by 5 bases; bases with no gene match: 12. CDR1 and CDR2 from the germline V gene are LNHDA and SQIVND (reference sequence). CDR3 region: CASSPWDRGELGGELFF. Written as DNA, the CDR3 is TGTGCCAGTAGTCCCTGGGACAGGGGGGAATTAGGCGGGGAGCTGTTTTTT.

The chain is built from TRBV30 and TRBJ2-3; D gene unclear. CDR1 and CDR2 from the germline V gene are GTSNPN and SVGIG (reference sequence). CDR3 length: 10 residues. The germline V and J ends were trimmed by 5 bases and 5 bases, with 5 bases remaining between them. CDR3 DNA: TGTGCCTGGGGCATAGATACGCAGTATTTT. This translates into CAWGIDTQYF.

V and J are TRBV6-4 and TRBJ1-2; tentative D call: TRBD1 (5 bases). With 4 bases removed from V and 2 bases from J, the gap between germline ends came to 14 bases. The CDR3 totals 15 residues. Germline values: CDR1 MRHNA, CDR2 SNTAGT. In DNA form, the CDR3 reads TGTGCCAGCAGTGCTGGGGCGGGGGTCAACTATGGCTACACCTTC. It encodes CASSAGAGVNYGYTF.